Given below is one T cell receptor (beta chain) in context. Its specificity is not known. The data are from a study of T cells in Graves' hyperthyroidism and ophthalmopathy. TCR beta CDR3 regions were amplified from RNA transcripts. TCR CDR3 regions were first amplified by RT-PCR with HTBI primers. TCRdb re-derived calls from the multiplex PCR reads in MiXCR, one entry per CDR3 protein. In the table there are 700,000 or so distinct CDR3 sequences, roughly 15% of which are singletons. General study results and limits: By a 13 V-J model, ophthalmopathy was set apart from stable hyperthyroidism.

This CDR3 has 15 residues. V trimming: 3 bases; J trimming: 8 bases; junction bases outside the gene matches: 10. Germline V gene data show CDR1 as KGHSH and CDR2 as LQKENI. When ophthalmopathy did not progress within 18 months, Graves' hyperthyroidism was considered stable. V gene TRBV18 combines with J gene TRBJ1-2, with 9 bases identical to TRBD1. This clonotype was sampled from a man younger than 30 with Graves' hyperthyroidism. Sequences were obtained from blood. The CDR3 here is CASSPTGGAGRGYTF. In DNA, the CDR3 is TGTGCCAGCTCACCTACAGGGGGCGCAGGTCGAGGCTACACCTTC.